The 15 T cell receptor beta chains below come from one sample, sequenced in a study of blood T cell repertoires in COVID-19. Repertoires were generated with immunoSEQ multiplex PCR, while TCRdb's copy carries only in-frame clones and drops some. The sample records approximately 500,000 clones, approximately 88% being singletons. The specimen was peripheral blood. These receptors originate from a woman in her 50s with COVID-19, enrolled during active disease.

The chain carries TRBV2 and TRBJ2-2; no clear D. V was clipped by 3 bases and J by 2 bases, with 16 bases between them. The germline V gene has CDR1 SNHLY and CDR2 FYNNEI. The CDR3 length is 17 residues. CDR3 bases: TGTGCCAGCAGTGACCCGTTCGGAGAGCCAAACACCGGGGAGCTGTTTTTT. Its translation: CASSDPFGEPNTGELFF.

This chain connects TRBV6-5 to TRBJ2-7; D not certain. CDR3 length: 14 residues. The V end was cut by 6 bases, the J end by 2 bases, with 14 bases between. Per germline, CDR1 MNHEY and CDR2 SVGAGI. The CDR3 bases are TGTGCCAGCAGACTTCGATTCGGTCCCTACGAGCAGTACTTC. Protein product: CASRLRFGPYEQYF.

The chain uses TRBV19 and TRBJ2-6; TRBD1 might be the D (5 bases). Trimming stripped 7 bases from V and 4 bases from J, with 14 bases between. The CDR3 has 15 residues. CDR1 and CDR2 from the germline V gene are LNHDA and SQIVND (reference sequence). CDR3 DNA: TGTGCCAGTACCGAAGGGGTATCCGGGGCCAACGTCCTGACTTTC. This translates into CASTEGVSGANVLTF.

V usage is TRBV30 and J usage is TRBJ2-4; tentatively, D is TRBD1 (7 bases). The germline gives CDR1 GTSNPN, CDR2 SVGIG (reference sequence). The CDR3 consists of 12 residues. Trimming removed 6 bases from V and 8 bases from J, with 14 bases in between. CDR3 region: CACHGGGDIQYF. The DNA of the CDR3 is TGTGCCTGCCATGGAGGGGGCGACATTCAGTACTTC.

The J gene is TRBJ1-1, the V gene TRBV18, with D unclear. The germline CDR1 and CDR2 sequences are KGHSH and LQKENI. This CDR3 comprises 14 residues. The germline V and J ends were trimmed by 2 bases and 1 base, with 8 bases remaining between them. As DNA, the CDR3 is TGTGCCAGCTCACCAAACACCCAGAACACTGAAGCTTTCTTT. Its protein product is CASSPNTQNTEAFF.

J is TRBJ2-1 and V is TRBV3-1 (or the pseudogene TRBV3-2); 11 nucleotides match TRBD2. Looked up from germline, CDR1 is LGHDT and CDR2 is YNNKEL (reference sequence). V lost 0 bases and J lost 1; bases outside the gene matches: 2. This CDR3 spans 17 amino acids. The CDR3 DNA is TGTGCCAGCAGCCAAGACCCTAGCGGGGGGTCCTACAATGAGCAGTTCTTC. Translating gives CASSQDPSGGSYNEQFF.

This chain joins TRBV19 and TRBJ1-2, with D possibly TRBD1 on 6 matching bases. CDR1 is LNHDA, CDR2 SQIVND, per germline (reference sequence). This CDR3 comprises 12 residues. The V end was cut by 9 bases, the J end by 5 bases, with 13 bases between. CDR3 sequence (DNA): TGTGCCAGCACACAGGGCCATTATGGCTACACCTTC. Protein: CASTQGHYGYTF.

Of note for this clone: The same CDR3 is also encoded by other DNA sequences in this sample. The rearrangement uses TRBV3-1 (or the pseudogene TRBV3-2) and TRBJ2-7; 7 bases align to TRBD2. CDR3 length: 13 residues. Germline V CDR1 and CDR2: LGHDT, YNNKEL (reference sequence). V gave up 0 bases and J gave up 4 bases; unmatched junction bases: 0. The CDR3 nucleotides read TGTGCCAGCAGCCAAGAGGGGGGGTACGAGCAGTACTTC. Translated, it gives CASSQEGGYEQYF.

The CDR3, as DNA: TGTGCCAGCAGCTTGAGTGCGGGGGATGGCTACACCTTC. It translates to CASSLSAGDGYTF. The chain links TRBV5-5 to TRBJ1-2; D may be TRBD1 (5 bases). Germline loops: CDR1 SGHKS, CDR2 YYEKEE (reference sequence). Trimming removed 1 base from V and 6 bases from J, with 10 bases in between. The CDR3 is made up of 13 amino acids.

A few counts support this clone. The sample has other DNA sequences that encode this CDR3 too. The CDR3 nucleotides read TGCAGTGCCCCCCGGGACACTGAAGCTTTCTTT. It specifies CSAPRDTEAFF. The genes are TRBV20-1 and TRBJ1-1; D is undetermined. V was trimmed by 6 bases and J by 3 bases, leaving 8 bases between them. Germline values: CDR1 DFQATT, CDR2 SNEGSKA (reference sequence). CDR3 length: 11 amino acids.

The V and J genes are TRBV4-1 and TRBJ1-2; TRBD1 might be the D (6 bases). V was trimmed by 4 bases and J by 2 bases, leaving 23 bases between them. Germline V lookup: CDR1 MGHRA, CDR2 YSYEKL. The CDR3 sequence is 18 residues long. The CDR3 sequence: CASSLYQGTPNFNYGYTF. CDR3 nucleotide sequence: TGCGCCAGCAGCCTCTACCAGGGGACACCAAACTTCAACTATGGCTACACCTTC.

The genes are TRBV6-2 or TRBV6-3 and TRBJ2-2; the match to TRBD2 covers 14 bases. The CDR3 is 18 residues long. The germline gives CDR1 MNHEY, CDR2 SVGEGT. Losses at the gene ends were 5 bases for V and 3 bases for J; bases not matched to a gene: 8. This CDR3 reads CASSDPTSGGADTGELFF. CDR3 DNA sequence: TGTGCCAGCAGTGATCCGACTAGCGGGGGGGCCGACACCGGGGAGCTGTTTTTT.

The chain is built from TRBV4-2 and TRBJ2-5; D is uncertain. The CDR3 covers 15 residues. CDR1 and CDR2 (germline): LGHNA, YNFKEQ. Trimming left V 4 bases short and J 0 bases short, with 12 bases between. Here the CDR3 reads CASSRQTGYQETQYF. CDR3 bases: TGTGCCAGCAGCCGCCAAACCGGGTACCAAGAGACCCAGTACTTC.

The chain joins TRBV7-9 to TRBJ1-6, with 7 bases that match TRBD1. The V segment lost 5 bases and the J segment 7 bases; nucleotides outside the gene matches: 8. CDR3 length: 15 amino acids. Per germline, CDR1 SEHNR and CDR2 FQNEAQ (reference sequence). The CDR3 reads CASSPSGTENSPLHF. The DNA for the CDR3 is TGTGCCAGCAGCCCCAGTGGGACAGAGAATTCACCCCTCCACTTT.

This chain joins TRBV24-1 and TRBJ1-2; D unclear. V lost 2 bases and J lost 8, with 5 bases in between. Per germline, CDR1 KGHDR and CDR2 SFDVKD. There are 11 residues in the CDR3. CDR3 residues: CATSDSEGYTF. The CDR3 DNA reads as TGTGCCACCAGTGATTCTGAGGGCTACACCTTC.